This T cell receptor beta chain was profiled in a study of T cells expressing NK-cell markers (TCRdb year 2020). As for the study more broadly: Eight or nine donors provided sorted CD3+CD56+NKG2C+, CD3+CD56+NKG2C- and CD3+CD56-NKG2C+ T-cell subsets, whose TCR beta-chain repertoires were profiled. The study sequenced eight donors, all healthy volunteers chosen at random: three men and five women. Sequencing of the libraries produced 2 x 150 bp reads on Illumina HiSeq 2000/2500, MiSeq or NextSeq. Of the eight sequenced donors, seven were found to be HCMV-seropositive and one was found to be HCMV-seronegative. Study-level results and caveats: In roughly six donors, the dominant CD3+CD56+NKG2C+ clonotypes were among the top 10 CD8+ clonotypes and accounted for roughly 1.0-8% of CD8+ T cells. Those dominant clonotypes were again the most abundant among CD3+CD56-NKG2C+ cells in a few donors, at about 25-60.1%. It remained unclear whether the expanded NKG2C-expressing T cell clones were specific for HCMV antigens.

The CDR3 starts with the cysteine, ends with the phenylalanine, and has 14 residues. The entry carries no DNA sequence. For CDR1 and CDR2, the germline V gene lists MNHNS and SASEGT. The listed sequencing device is Illumina HiSeq 2000. TCR beta cDNA libraries were made by 5'RACE template switching that added a universal primer site and unique molecular identifiers. Synthesis of cDNA was primed from the TCR beta constant segment and was followed by two consecutive PCR amplification steps. As for the authors' bioinformatics: MIGEC was used to demultiplex reads and group reads by UMI, and MiTCR was used to assemble and quantify clonotypes. To exclude erroneous sequences, only TCR cDNA sequences supported by at least two reads were retained. Downstream repertoire analysis used the tcR package, and clonotypes were matched across fractions by CDR3 nucleotide sequence plus V segment. VDJmatch was used to annotate antigen specificity against VDJdb, with one amino acid substitution in CDR3 allowed. Following TCRdb reprocessing, every CDR3 protein sequence forms one entry, and DNA is not provided. V and J calls and clone size were set by TCRdb, not the authors. The table for this sample records some 460,000 distinct CDR3 sequences. The leading ten clones occupy 1.4% of the sample.

Concerning this clonotype: The antigen it recognizes is unknown.

A commercial ELISA kit detecting HCMV-specific IgG in serum was used to determine HCMV serostatus. Ficoll density gradient centrifugation was used to isolate peripheral blood mononuclear cells from blood. The chain is made from TRBV6-1 and TRBJ1-4. This TCR was sampled from a woman aged 45-60 years in good health. Donor details come from another sample of the same person, matched by shared clones. Sequencing used blood T cells: a sorted CD56 or NKG2C T cell subset, CD4+ or CD8+ T cells, or bulk PBMC T cells (not recorded which). The CDR3 sequence is CASSEGATNEKLFF.